The 27 T cell receptor beta chains reported below all come from one sample, sequenced in a study of T cell repertoires in cytomegalovirus infection. Via MiXCR, TCRdb re-called the reads, giving one row per CDR3 protein. Of around 300,000 distinct CDR3 sequences listed, over 7.5% were seen once; the top ten hold around 4.1%. The source material was PBMCs. The receptors here all came from a human donor in good health (CMV status not recorded). Some clones in this sample may be carry-over from other donors' samples.

Many counts were recorded for this clonotype. The chain combines TRBV6-1 with TRBJ1-1; D unresolved. The CDR3 runs 17 residues. CDR1 is MNHNS and CDR2 is SASEGT in the germline V gene. The V end lost 6 bases, the J end lost 1 base, and 21 bases lay between the germline ends. CDR3 residues: CASSSPGVSYPNTEAFF. The CDR3 bases are TGTGCCAGCAGCAGTCCTGGGGTCTCCTACCCGAACACTGAAGCTTTCTTT.

The CDR3 sequence is CASSEGHLYEQYF. The DNA for the CDR3 is TGTGCCAGCAGTGAGGGACACCTCTACGAGCAGTACTTC. The V gene is TRBV27, the J gene TRBJ2-7; D is perhaps TRBD1 (6 bases). Trimming removed 5 bases at V and 3 bases at J, with 11 bases between. The germline gives CDR1 MNHEY, CDR2 SMNVEV (reference sequence). The CDR3 has 13 amino acids.

This clonotype was observed a handful of times. This chain joins TRBV7-9 and TRBJ2-5, with TRBD1 matching over 10 bases. CDR1 is SEHNR and CDR2 is FQNEAQ in the germline V gene (reference sequence). J lost 3 bases, V lost 3 bases, and 7 bases had no gene match. This CDR3 contains 16 residues. The CDR3 loop is CASSFRDRGTKETQYF. CDR3 DNA: TGTGCCAGCAGCTTCCGGGACAGGGGCACAAAAGAGACCCAGTACTTC.

At least ten counts were recorded for this clonotype. This chain uses TRBV7-6 with TRBJ2-2, with 8 bases fitting TRBD1. V shed 6 bases, J shed 4 bases, and the junction held 7 bases outside the gene matches. Germline V gene lookup returns CDR1 SGHVS and CDR2 FNYEAQ. This CDR3 spans 15 amino acids. The CDR3 sequence: CASRPRGRGTGELFF. The DNA of the CDR3 is TGTGCCAGCAGACCCAGGGGGCGAGGCACCGGGGAGCTGTTTTTT. Combining the CDR3 with reference TRBV7-6 and TRBJ2-2 gives the whole variable domain GAGVSQSPRYKVTKRGQDVALRCDPISGHVSLYWYRQALGQGPEFLTYFNYEAQQDKSGLPNDRFSAERPEGSISTLTIQRTEQRDSAMYRCASRPRGRGTGELFFGEGSRLTVL.

This sequence joins TRBV4-3 and TRBJ2-1; unclear D gene. V was cut by 3 bases and J by 4 bases, with 4 bases left in between. The CDR3 extends over 12 amino acids. Looked up from germline, CDR1 is LGHNA and CDR2 is YSLEER. The CDR3 nucleotides are TGCGCCAGCAGCCACCCTTACAATGAGCAGTTCTTC. Its protein is CASSHPYNEQFF.

This clonotype has only a few counts. The chain joins TRBV2 to TRBJ1-2; D not resolved. The CDR3 covers 12 residues. Germline V gene sequence: CDR1 SNHLY, CDR2 FYNNEI. Trimming took 8 bases from V and 7 from J, leaving 14 bases between them. The CDR3 bases are TGTGCCAGCTCTAACTGGTATCCTGGCTACACCTTC. Its translation is CASSNWYPGYTF. The full variable domain, in which reference TRBV2 and TRBJ1-2 provide the parts outside the CDR3, is EPEVTQTPSHQVTQMGQEVILRCVPISNHLYFYWYRQILGQKVEFLVSFYNNEISEKSEIFDDQFSVERPDGSNFTLKIRSTKLEDSAMYFCASSNWYPGYTFGSGTRLTVV.

This chain links TRBV19 with TRBJ2-3, with D perhaps matching TRBD2 (6 bases). Between the trimmed V and J ends, which lost 5 bases and 6 bases, there was a span of 18 bases. CDR3 size: 15 residues. Germline CDR1 reads LNHDA; CDR2 reads SQIVND (reference sequence). CDR3 protein: CASSSSGATLDTQYF. For the CDR3, the DNA is TGTGCCAGTAGTTCTTCGGGAGCTACTTTGGATACGCAGTATTTT. The whole variable domain, remainder taken from reference TRBV19 and TRBJ2-3, is DGGITQSPKYLFRKEGQNVTLSCEQNLNHDAMYWYRQDPGQGLRLIYYSQIVNDFQKGDIAEGYSVSREKKESFPLTVTSAQKNPTAFYLCASSSSGATLDTQYFGPGTRLTVL.

This clonotype has ten or more counts. V gene TRBV7-9 combines with J gene TRBJ2-3; D remains unclear. Germline V gives CDR1 SEHNR, CDR2 FQNEAQ (reference sequence). This CDR3 spans 12 amino acids. V was trimmed by 8 bases and J by 0 bases, leaving 6 bases between them. Here the CDR3 reads CASASSTDTQYF. The CDR3, as DNA: TGTGCCAGCGCCAGCAGCACAGATACGCAGTATTTT. Together with reference TRBV7-9 and TRBJ2-3, the CDR3 gives the full variable domain: DTGVSQNPRHKITKRGQNVTFRCDPISEHNRLYWYRQTLGQGPEFLTYFQNEAQLEKSRLLSDRFSAERPKGSFSTLEIQRTEQGDSAMYLCASASSTDTQYFGPGTRLTVL.

This clonotype has just a few counts. The chain combines TRBV7-6 with TRBJ1-1, with D unresolved. Germline V gene lookup returns CDR1 SGHVS and CDR2 FNYEAQ. V was clipped by 5 bases and J by 6 bases, with 13 bases between them. This CDR3 spans 13 amino acids. This CDR3 is CASSLTASSEAFF. CDR3 DNA: TGTGCCAGCAGCCTAACCGCAAGCTCTGAAGCTTTCTTT.

Only a few counts were recorded for this clonotype. This chain connects TRBV7-3 to TRBJ1-1; D not resolved. Trimming took off 2 bases at V and 7 bases at J, with 11 bases between the two ends. CDR1 and CDR2 (germline): SGHTA, FQGTGA. The CDR3 is 13 residues long. The CDR3 nucleotides read TGTGCCAGCAGCTTAGACCGGACCAGTGAAGCTTTCTTT. Translation gives CASSLDRTSEAFF.

This clonotype was detected ten times or more. The chain recombines TRBV28 with TRBJ2-7, with D possibly matching TRBD2 (6 bases). The CDR3 sequence is 14 residues long. V lost 8 bases and J lost 6, with 20 bases in between. Per the germline V gene, CDR1 is MDHEN and CDR2 is SYDVKM. In DNA form, the CDR3 reads TGTGCCAGCTCCCTAGCGCCACAAGTAAGCGAGCAGTACTTC. This translates into CASSLAPQVSEQYF.

The rearrangement joins TRBV20-1 to TRBJ1-5; 7 positions match TRBD1. Per germline, CDR1 DFQATT and CDR2 SNEGSKA (reference sequence). The CDR3 loop spans 15 amino acids. The ends lost 5 bases at V and 2 bases at J; junction bases unmatched: 9. The chain's CDR3 is CSALRGREGNQPQHF. In DNA form, the CDR3 reads TGCAGTGCTTTAAGGGGGCGCGAGGGCAATCAGCCCCAGCATTTT.

At least ten counts were recorded for this clonotype. The gene calls are TRBV19 and TRBJ2-7; possibly TRBD2 for D (6 bases). CDR3 length: 13 residues. V was cut by 4 bases and J by 10 bases, with 17 bases left in between. Germline-derived CDR1 and CDR2 are LNHDA and SQIVND (reference sequence). CDR3 amino acids: CASSTNPGVGQYF. In DNA, the CDR3 is TGTGCCAGTAGTACAAACCCGGGGGTCGGACAGTACTTC.

The V and J genes are TRBV2 and TRBJ1-5; 7 bases match TRBD1. The V gene end was trimmed by 7 bases and the J gene end by 2 bases; junction bases not matched to a gene: 11. The germline V gene has CDR1 SNHLY and CDR2 FYNNEI. This CDR3 contains 16 residues. This CDR3 reads CASTAGGARGNQPQHF. CDR3 DNA sequence: TGTGCCAGCACCGCAGGGGGGGCGCGGGGCAATCAGCCCCAGCATTTT.

Regarding this clonotype: As the CDR3 is not closed by the conserved phenylalanine or tryptophan, this likely results from a read error. No DNA is shown, since the ends of the CDR3 on it are uncertain; the CDR3 is the one TCRdb lists. The V gene is TRBV6-2 or TRBV6-3, the J gene TRBJ1-2; the D call in the table, TRBD1, was not verified against the DNA. Looked up from germline, CDR1 is MNHEY and CDR2 is SVGEGT. The CDR3 comprises 15 residues, both ends counted. CDR3 amino acids: CASHHGGGHLNPPTV.

This clonotype was seen only a few times. V and J are TRBV7-9 and TRBJ1-1; the D is unclear. Trimming left V 5 bases short and J 1 base short, with 11 bases between. Germline lookup yields CDR1 SEHNR and CDR2 FQNEAQ (reference sequence). This CDR3 is 14 amino acids long. The CDR3 here is CASSPPRRNTEAFF. CDR3 bases: TGTGCCAGCAGCCCTCCTCGACGGAACACTGAAGCTTTCTTT.

The table lists this clonotype with many counts. The chain couples TRBV7-9 to TRBJ2-7, with D possibly being TRBD1 or TRBD2 (5 bases each). V was cut by 1 base and J by 6 bases, with 13 bases left in between. CDR3 length equals 14 residues. Per the germline V gene, CDR1 is SEHNR and CDR2 is FQNEAQ (reference sequence). CDR3 in DNA: TGTGCCAGCAGCTTAGGAGGGGCGACCCTCGAGCAGTACTTC. Translating gives CASSLGGATLEQYF. The full variable domain, completed using reference TRBV7-9 and TRBJ2-7, is DTGVSQNPRHKITKRGQNVTFRCDPISEHNRLYWYRQTLGQGPEFLTYFQNEAQLEKSRLLSDRFSAERPKGSFSTLEIQRTEQGDSAMYLCASSLGGATLEQYFGPGTRLTVT.

This clonotype was seen repeatedly, ten times or more. This sequence joins TRBV20-1 and TRBJ2-3; TRBD2 agrees at 10 bases. Germline CDR1 is DFQATT and CDR2 is SNEGSKA (reference sequence). J was trimmed by 4 bases and V by 3 bases; bases with no gene match: 7. CDR3 size: 15 residues. CDR3 loop: CSASTLAGDPDTQYF. In DNA form, the CDR3 reads TGCAGTGCTAGCACCCTAGCGGGGGATCCAGATACGCAGTATTTT.

The sample holds a few counts of this clonotype. The V call is TRBV19, the J call TRBJ1-3; D remains ambiguous. The V gene's germline CDR1 is LNHDA and CDR2 SQIVND (reference sequence). The CDR3 length is 14 residues. V was cut by 7 bases and J by 0 bases, with 10 bases left in between. The CDR3 protein is CASTLQHSGNTIYF. In nucleotides, the CDR3 is TGTGCCAGTACCTTACAGCACTCTGGAAACACCATATATTTT.

The rearrangement joins TRBV7-9 to TRBJ1-1; D not resolved. CDR3 length: 14 residues. Germline V gives CDR1 SEHNR, CDR2 FQNEAQ (reference sequence). The V and J ends lost 4 bases and 7 bases respectively, with 16 bases between them. The CDR3 reads CASSSRGRGFEAFF. The DNA of the CDR3 is TGTGCCAGCAGCTCCCGAGGGCGGGGATTTGAAGCTTTCTTT.

The table lists this clonotype with many counts. The chain is built from TRBV2 and TRBJ1-1, with 9 bases matching TRBD1. The germline CDR1 and CDR2 sequences are SNHLY and FYNNEI. This CDR3 is built from 15 residues. V shed 6 bases and J 1 base; nucleotides not matched to a gene: 6. CDR3 sequence: CASRREQGANTEAFF. The CDR3 nucleotides read TGTGCCAGCAGAAGAGAACAGGGGGCGAACACTGAAGCTTTCTTT.

The sample holds a few counts of this clonotype. J is TRBJ2-7 and V is TRBV6-6, with TRBD1 matching 11 bases. The CDR3 is 16 amino acids. V gave up 4 bases and J gave up 4 bases; unmatched junction bases: 9. Germline-derived CDR1 and CDR2 are MNHNY and SVGAGI (reference sequence). CDR3 bases: TGTGCCAGCAGTTCCGGACCGGGACAGGGGGTGTACGAGCAGTACTTC. Translation gives CASSSGPGQGVYEQYF.

The V gene is TRBV28, the J gene TRBJ2-3; 7 bases align to TRBD2. The CDR3 loop spans 17 amino acids. V shed 3 bases and J 4 bases; nucleotides not matched to a gene: 13. Germline V lookup: CDR1 MDHEN, CDR2 SYDVKM. For the CDR3, the DNA is TGTGCCAGCAGTTTTGGGGAGGGCGGGGAAGTCTCAGATACGCAGTATTTT. Encoded protein: CASSFGEGGEVSDTQYF.

This clonotype was seen repeatedly, ten times or more. This chain joins TRBV7-6 and TRBJ2-1; no clear D gene. The CDR3 spans 13 residues. Germline V gene lookup returns CDR1 SGHVS and CDR2 FNYEAQ. The V end was cut by 4 bases, the J end by 3 bases, with 7 bases between. The CDR3 coding sequence is TGTGCCAGCAGCTCCAAGATCTACAATGAGCAGTTCTTC. Translating it yields CASSSKIYNEQFF.

In this sample, this clonotype turned up many times. The chain carries TRBV6-2 or TRBV6-3 and TRBJ1-5, with unresolved D. This CDR3 has 11 amino acids. The germline gives CDR1 MNHEY, CDR2 SVGEGT. V lost 7 bases and J 7 bases, leaving 8 bases between the germline ends. DNA of the CDR3: TGTGCCAGCACCCCGAGACAGCCCCAGCATTTT. Protein: CASTPRQPQHF.

This clonotype was counted ten times or more. V is TRBV4-1 and J is TRBJ2-1; tentatively, D is TRBD2 (6 bases). CDR3 length: 15 amino acids. The germline V gene has CDR1 MGHRA and CDR2 YSYEKL. Trimming removed 0 bases at V and 2 bases at J, with 8 bases between. The CDR3 region is CASSQEREPYNEQFF. The DNA of the CDR3 is TGCGCCAGCAGCCAAGAACGGGAGCCCTACAATGAGCAGTTCTTC.

In this sample, this clonotype turned up a few times. This chain joins TRBV28 and TRBJ1-5, with TRBD1 identical over 9 bases. The CDR3 has 15 residues. Germline V lookup: CDR1 MDHEN, CDR2 SYDVKM. V shed 3 bases, J shed 3 bases, and the junction held 3 bases outside the gene matches. CDR3 region: CASSLDRGLNQPQHF. The CDR3 DNA is TGTGCCAGCAGTTTGGACAGGGGACTCAATCAGCCCCAGCATTTT.